This T cell receptor (beta chain) emerged from a study of blood T cell repertoires in COVID-19. Study context: The United States, Italy and Spain supplied acute and convalescent COVID-19 samples. The analysed material was cDNA or gDNA that came from T cells, B-cell-depleted T cells, or PBMCs.

The CDR3 contains 14 residues. CDR1 SNHLY and CDR2 FYNNEI come from the germline V gene. Trimming removed 2 bases at V and 5 bases at J, with 9 bases between. Under the authors' procedure: It was from reference gene primer amplification that nucleated cell counts were estimated. Profiled with immunoSEQ multiplex PCR; TCRdb holds only in-frame clones, not every one. V, J and clone size reflect that table, while D and trimming were determined from the DNA. The table lists roughly 290,000 clones, approximately 90% of them singletons, with around 0.84% in the top ten. The sequence derives from a man younger than 45 with acute or convalescent COVID-19. Source material: peripheral blood. The gene calls are TRBV2 and TRBJ2-2; TRBD1 is a possible D gene (5 bases). The CDR3 DNA sequence: TGTGCCAGCAGTGAATTTCAGGGTACCGGGGAGCTGTTTTTT. It specifies CASSEFQGTGELFF. The variable domain in full, completed from reference TRBV2 and TRBJ2-2, reads EPEVTQTPSHQVTQMGQEVILRCVPISNHLYFYWYRQILGQKVEFLVSFYNNEISEKSEIFDDQFSVERPDGSNFTLKIRSTKLEDSAMYFCASSEFQGTGELFFGEGSRLTVL.